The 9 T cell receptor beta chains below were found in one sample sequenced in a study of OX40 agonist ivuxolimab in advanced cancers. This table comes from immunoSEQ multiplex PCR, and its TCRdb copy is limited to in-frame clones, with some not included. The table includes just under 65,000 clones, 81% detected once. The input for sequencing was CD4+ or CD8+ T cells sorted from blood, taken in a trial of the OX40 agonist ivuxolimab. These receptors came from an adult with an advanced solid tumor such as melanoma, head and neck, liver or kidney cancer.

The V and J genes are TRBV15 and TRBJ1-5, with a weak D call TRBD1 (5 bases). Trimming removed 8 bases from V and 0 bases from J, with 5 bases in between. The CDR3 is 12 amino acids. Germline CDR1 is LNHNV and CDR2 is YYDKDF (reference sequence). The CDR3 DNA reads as TGTGCCACCGGGGGTAGCAATCAGCCCCAGCATTTT. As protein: CATGGSNQPQHF.

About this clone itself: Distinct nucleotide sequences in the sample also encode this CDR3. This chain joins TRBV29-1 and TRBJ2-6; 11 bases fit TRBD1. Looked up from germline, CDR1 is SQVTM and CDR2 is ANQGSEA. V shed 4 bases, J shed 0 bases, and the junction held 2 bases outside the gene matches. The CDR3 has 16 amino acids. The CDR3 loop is CSVAGQGVSGANVLTF. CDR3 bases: TGCAGCGTTGCGGGACAGGGGGTCTCTGGGGCCAACGTCCTGACTTTC. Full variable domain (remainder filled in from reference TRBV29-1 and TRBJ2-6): SAVISQKPSRDICQRGTSLTIQCQVDSQVTMMFWYRQQPGQSLTLIATANQGSEATYESGFVIDKFPISRPNLTFSTLTVSNMSPEDSSIYLCSVAGQGVSGANVLTFGAGSRLTVL.

The CDR3 DNA sequence: TGCGCCAGCAGCCCCTCAGACAACCCCTCCTACGAGCAGTACTTC. This codes for CASSPSDNPSYEQYF. The rearrangement uses TRBV4-1 and TRBJ2-7; no clear D. The CDR3 length is 15 residues. CDR1 and CDR2 from the germline V gene are MGHRA and YSYEKL. V was pared by 4 bases and J by 0 bases, with 13 bases between.

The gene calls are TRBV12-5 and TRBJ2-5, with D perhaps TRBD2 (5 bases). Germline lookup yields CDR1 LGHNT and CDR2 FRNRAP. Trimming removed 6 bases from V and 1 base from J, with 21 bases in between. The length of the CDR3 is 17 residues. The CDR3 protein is CASGVKKRTLAQETQYF. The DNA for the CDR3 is TGTGCTAGTGGAGTAAAAAAGCGGACGTTGGCCCAAGAGACCCAGTACTTC.

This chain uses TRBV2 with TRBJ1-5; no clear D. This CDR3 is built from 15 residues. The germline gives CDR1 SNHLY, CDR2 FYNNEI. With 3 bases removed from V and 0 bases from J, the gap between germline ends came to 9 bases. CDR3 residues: CASSDGQTSNQPQHF. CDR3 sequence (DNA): TGTGCCAGCAGTGACGGGCAGACTAGCAATCAGCCCCAGCATTTT. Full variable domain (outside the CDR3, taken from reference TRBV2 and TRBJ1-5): EPEVTQTPSHQVTQMGQEVILRCVPISNHLYFYWYRQILGQKVEFLVSFYNNEISEKSEIFDDQFSVERPDGSNFTLKIRSTKLEDSAMYFCASSDGQTSNQPQHFGDGTRLSIL.

CDR3 nucleotides: TGTGCCATCAGTGGGGCTAGCGGGGCCCCGGAGACCCAGTACTTC. Protein sequence: CAISGASGAPETQYF. The chain is built from TRBV10-3 and TRBJ2-5; TRBD2 aligns across 9 bases. CDR1 ENHRY and CDR2 SYGVKD come from the germline V gene. CDR3 length: 15 amino acids. J gave up 5 bases and V 4 bases, and 8 bases lay outside the gene matches.

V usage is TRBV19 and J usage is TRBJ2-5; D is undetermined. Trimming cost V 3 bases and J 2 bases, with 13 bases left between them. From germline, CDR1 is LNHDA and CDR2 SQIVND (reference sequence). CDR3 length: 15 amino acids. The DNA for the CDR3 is TGTGCCAGTAGTATCCGACCCCCTCGGCAAGAGACCCAGTACTTC. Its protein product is CASSIRPPRQETQYF.

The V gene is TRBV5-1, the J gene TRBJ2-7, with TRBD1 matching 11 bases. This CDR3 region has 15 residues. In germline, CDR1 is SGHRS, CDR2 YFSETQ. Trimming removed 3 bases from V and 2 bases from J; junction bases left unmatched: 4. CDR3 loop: CASSWGQGVTYEQYF. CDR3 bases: TGCGCCAGCAGCTGGGGACAGGGGGTTACCTACGAGCAGTACTTC.

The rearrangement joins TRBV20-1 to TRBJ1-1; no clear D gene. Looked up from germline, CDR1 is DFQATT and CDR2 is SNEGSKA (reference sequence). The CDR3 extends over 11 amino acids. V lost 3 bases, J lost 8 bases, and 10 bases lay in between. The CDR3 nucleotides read TGCAGTGCTAGTGATGGATTCGAAGCTTTCTTT. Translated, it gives CSASDGFEAFF.